What follows are 19 T cell receptor beta chains derived from one specimen sequenced in a study of T cell repertoires in cytomegalovirus infection (dated by TCRdb to about 2019). The run used an Illumina HiSeq 1500. TCRdb trimmed the raw reads at Q25, called clones with MiXCR and kept productive beta chains. Entries that share a CDR3 protein sequence are merged under the most common genes and DNA. Here the sample has 200,000 or so distinct CDR3 sequences; approximately 30% occur a single time. The top ten clonotypes cover roughly 32% of the sample. The sequencing input was PBMCs. Receptors originate from a human donor in good health (CMV status not recorded). Some clones in this sample may be carry-over from other donors' samples.

This clonotype was seen only a few times. The chain employs TRBV7-2 and TRBJ1-5; TRBD1 agrees at 8 bases. CDR1 SGHTA and CDR2 FQGNSA come from the germline V gene. The CDR3 loop spans 14 amino acids. The ends lost 5 bases at V and 7 bases at J; junction bases unmatched: 7. CDR3 amino acids: CASSTRQGRQPQHF. The CDR3 coding sequence is TGTGCCAGCAGCACCCGACAGGGGCGCCAGCCCCAGCATTTT. The variable domain in full, with the rest retrieved from reference TRBV7-2 and TRBJ1-5, is GAGVSQSPSNKVTEKGKDVELRCDPISGHTALYWYRQSLGQGLEFLIYFQGNSAPDKSGLPSDRFSAERTGGSVSTLTIQRTQQEDSAVYLCASSTRQGRQPQHFGDGTRLSIL.

This clonotype was seen only a few times. The CDR3 DNA reads as TGCGCCAGCAGCCTCGGGGGACAGTCCTACAATGAGCAGTTCTTC. Protein product: CASSLGGQSYNEQFF. The V gene is TRBV5-1, the J gene TRBJ2-1, with D maybe TRBD1 (7 bases). Trimming stripped 4 bases from V and 1 base from J, with 12 bases between. This CDR3 has 15 amino acids. Germline CDR1 is SGHRS and CDR2 is YFSETQ.

V gene TRBV6-6 combines with J gene TRBJ1-1; 7 bases match TRBD1. CDR1 and CDR2 from the germline V gene are MNHNY and SVGAGI (reference sequence). J was trimmed by 0 bases and V by 6 bases; bases with no gene match: 10. This CDR3 region has 16 residues. The CDR3 nucleotides are TGTGCCAGCAGGCTAGGGGGCGGGGGCTTGAACACTGAAGCTTTCTTT. Residues: CASRLGGGGLNTEAFF.

The rearrangement uses TRBV7-6 and TRBJ2-6; 7 nucleotides agree with TRBD1. The ends lost 5 bases at V and 0 bases at J; junction bases unmatched: 13. The germline V gene has CDR1 SGHVS and CDR2 FNYEAQ. CDR3 length equals 19 residues. This CDR3 reads CASSRTGTEKTSGANVLTF. The CDR3 DNA reads as TGTGCCAGCAGCCGTACCGGGACAGAGAAAACCTCTGGGGCCAACGTCCTGACTTTC.

V is TRBV2 and J is TRBJ2-2, with D possibly being TRBD2 (6 bases). Trimming shortened V by 6 bases and J by 2 bases, and 16 bases separated the two germline ends. CDR1 SNHLY and CDR2 FYNNEI come from the germline V gene. CDR3 size: 16 residues. As DNA, the CDR3 is TGTGCCAGCAGCGCACTAGCAGGACTTAACACCGGGGAGCTGTTTTTT. Amino acid sequence: CASSALAGLNTGELFF.

This sequence joins TRBV12-3 or TRBV12-4 and TRBJ2-7, with 9 bases fitting TRBD1. V dropped 3 bases and J dropped 4; count of bases not matched to a gene: 7. This CDR3 spans 15 amino acids. The CDR3 nucleotides read TGTGCCAGCAGTTTTCTCGACAGGGGGAAATACGAGCAGTACTTC. Its protein is CASSFLDRGKYEQYF.

This clonotype occurred a few times. The CDR3 region has the DNA TGTGCCAGCAGTCCGTGGACAGGGGGCCCAGATGAGCAGTTCTTC. This translates into CASSPWTGGPDEQFF. This rearrangement joins TRBV28 to TRBJ2-1, with 11 bases lining up with TRBD1. CDR1 is MDHEN and CDR2 is SYDVKM in the germline V gene. J was trimmed by 8 bases and V by 5 bases; bases with no gene match: 8. The CDR3 consists of 15 residues. The full variable domain, its missing parts supplied by reference TRBV28 and TRBJ2-1, is DVKVTQSSRYLVKRTGEKVFLECVQDMDHENMFWYRQDPGLGLRLIYFSYDVKMKEKGDIPEGYSVSREKKERFSLILESASTNQTSMYLCASSPWTGGPDEQFFGPGTRLTVL.

This clonotype was detected ten times or more. The chain has TRBV7-2 and TRBJ1-3, with D uncertain. The V end was cut by 4 bases, the J end by 2 bases, with 15 bases between. From germline, CDR1 is SGHTA and CDR2 FQGNSA. The CDR3 consists of 16 residues. CDR3 in DNA: TGTGCCAGCAGCTCAGCCGGGGTCGGGGCTGGAAACACCATATATTTT. Translation gives CASSSAGVGAGNTIYF.

In regard to this clonotype: A read error is possible here, since a much larger clone lies one base away. This chain links TRBV7-9 with TRBJ1-6, with D maybe TRBD1 (5 bases). The CDR3 covers 15 residues. Looked up from germline, CDR1 is SEHNR and CDR2 is FQNEAQ (reference sequence). V was shortened by 8 bases and J by 10 bases, with 21 bases between the two germline ends. The CDR3: CASAQEGRANSPLHF. The CDR3 nucleotides read TGTGCCAGCGCCCAAGAGGGCAGGGCGAACTCACCCCTCCACTTT. The whole variable domain, filled in from reference TRBV7-9 and TRBJ1-6, reads DTGVSQNPRHKITKRGQNVTFRCDPISEHNRLYWYRQTLGQGPEFLTYFQNEAQLEKSRLLSDRFSAERPKGSFSTLEIQRTEQGDSAMYLCASAQEGRANSPLHFGNGTRLTVT.

Remarks on this clonotype: An end of the junction does not agree with germline; a read error may underlie this. The chain couples TRBV12-3 or TRBV12-4 to TRBJ1-5; D not resolved. The CDR3 is 19 amino acids. This CDR3 is CARSEVVWPPRDRNQPQHF. The DNA for the CDR3 is TGTGCCCGCAGTGAAGTCGTATGGCCTCCCAGAGATCGCAATCAGCCCCAGCATTTT.

This clonotype has just a few counts. In this CDR3 the conserved last residue, phenylalanine or tryptophan, is missing, so a read error is likely. The limits of the CDR3 on the DNA are not certain, so only TCRdb's listed CDR3 is given. The chain is built from TRBV7-6 and TRBJ1-3. Germline CDR1 is SGHVS and CDR2 is FNYEAQ. From its first to its last residue, the CDR3 has 9 amino acids. This chain's CDR3 is CASSAGPLL.

This clonotype was recorded at least ten times. The gene calls are TRBV7-8 and TRBJ2-1, with 15 nucleotides matching TRBD2. J lost 1 base, V lost 3 bases, and 16 bases had no gene match. Looked up from germline, CDR1 is SGHVS and CDR2 is FQNEAQ. This CDR3 contains 22 residues. The CDR3: CASSLRPRTSGGASISYNEQFF. The CDR3 DNA reads as TGTGCCAGCAGCTTGAGACCTAGGACTAGCGGGGGGGCCAGTATATCCTACAATGAGCAGTTCTTC.

The table lists this clonotype with a few counts. The genes are TRBV27 and TRBJ1-1; D might be TRBD1 (5 bases). The V end lost 10 bases, the J end lost 4 bases, and 25 bases lay between the germline ends. This CDR3 has 16 amino acids. Germline V lookup: CDR1 MNHEY, CDR2 SMNVEV (reference sequence). The CDR3 sequence: CATLSEPRGERTEAFF. The DNA for the CDR3 is TGTGCCACCTTAAGTGAACCCCGGGGGGAACGCACTGAAGCTTTCTTT.

The V call is TRBV7-2, the J call TRBJ2-2; D is perhaps TRBD2 (6 bases). Per the germline V gene, CDR1 is SGHTA and CDR2 is FQGNSA. V was shortened by 6 bases and J by 10 bases, with 18 bases between the two germline ends. The CDR3 is made up of 14 amino acids. The CDR3 reads CASSPSVHQAELFF. The CDR3 nucleotides are TGTGCCAGCAGTCCTAGCGTTCACCAAGCGGAGCTGTTTTTT.

V is TRBV29-1 and J is TRBJ2-3; TRBD2 is a possible D gene (6 bases). Trimming pared 5 bases from V and 2 bases from J, leaving 17 bases between. CDR1 SQVTM and CDR2 ANQGSEA come from the germline V gene. CDR3 length: 15 amino acids. The CDR3: CSVPPGTDYTDTQYF. The CDR3 region has the DNA TGCAGCGTTCCCCCTGGGACGGACTACACAGATACGCAGTATTTT.

CDR3 amino acids: CASTQRRGNQPQHF. The CDR3 coding sequence is TGTGCCAGCACCCAAAGGAGAGGGAATCAGCCCCAGCATTTT. The V call is TRBV12-3 or TRBV12-4, the J call TRBJ1-5; D uncertain. The CDR3 loop spans 14 amino acids. V was cut by 7 bases and J by 4 bases, with 14 bases left in between.

Points on this clonotype: The junction differs from germline at one of its ends, possibly a read error. This chain connects TRBV14 to TRBJ1-1; D not resolved. The CDR3 length is 14 residues. Germline V gives CDR1 SGHDN, CDR2 FVKESK. CDR3 in amino acids: CVSSQDLGSTEAFF. The CDR3 nucleotides read TGTGTCAGCAGCCAAGATTTGGGGAGCACTGAAGCTTTCTTT. Full variable domain (remainder filled in from reference TRBV14 and TRBJ1-1): EAGVTQFPSHSVIEKGQTVTLRCDPISGHDNLYWYRRVMGKEIKFLLHFVKESKQDESGMPNNRFLAERTGGTYSTLKVQPAELEDSGVYFCVSSQDLGSTEAFFGQGTRLTVV.

This clonotype was counted between two and nine times. V gene TRBV30 combines with J gene TRBJ1-1, with a tentative D call TRBD1 (5 bases). Germline V gene data show CDR1 as GTSNPN and CDR2 as SVGIG (reference sequence). V lost 4 bases and J lost 3, with 12 bases in between. The CDR3 covers 13 residues. The CDR3 DNA follows: TGTGCCTGGAACCAGGGAGCGGACACTGAAGCTTTCTTT. Residues: CAWNQGADTEAFF.

The V gene is TRBV11-3, the J gene TRBJ2-2; a possible D gene is TRBD1 (6 bases). Trimming removed 1 base from V and 2 bases from J, with 8 bases in between. Germline CDR1 SGHNT, CDR2 YENEEA. The CDR3 extends over 15 amino acids. The CDR3 region has the DNA TGTGCCAGCAGCTTAGGCAGGGGAAACACCGGGGAGCTGTTTTTT. It translates to CASSLGRGNTGELFF.